The 6 T cell receptor beta chains reported below all come from one sample, sequenced in a study of blood T cells in healthy people across ages. Using a J-beta primer mix together with a sample-barcoded 5' primer, a second PCR was run for roughly 6 to 12 cycles. From the 5' RACE reads, TCRdb called clonotypes with MiXCR, one entry per CDR3 protein. The sample holds 790,000 or so distinct CDR3 sequences, 35% to 50% seen once. Sequencing was done on a sample of blood. These receptors came from a man at least 80 years old in good health.

This clonotype appeared a few times. CDR3 coding DNA: TGTGCCAGCAACTTGGACGCGATGTTGAGCTACAATGAGCAGTTCTTC. Amino acids: CASNLDAMLSYNEQFF. V and J are TRBV2 and TRBJ2-1; D is ambiguous. Deletions cut 7 bases from V and 3 bases from J, with 19 bases between. Germline-derived CDR1 and CDR2 are SNHLY and FYNNEI. This CDR3 has 16 residues.

The CDR3 DNA sequence: TGTGCCAGCAGCTGGGGGGGCGAGTCAGATACGCAGTATTTT. Its translation is CASSWGGESDTQYF. This sequence joins TRBV9 and TRBJ2-3; perhaps TRBD2 as D (7 bases). Germline lookup yields CDR1 SGDLS and CDR2 YYNGEE. The CDR3 runs to 14 residues. V was pared by 4 bases and J by 4 bases, with 13 bases between.

J is TRBJ2-6 and V is TRBV6-2 or TRBV6-3, with 10 bases that match TRBD1. The junction had 7 bases not matched to a gene; V was cut back by 2 bases and J by 0 bases. This CDR3 comprises 19 residues. In germline, CDR1 is MNHEY, CDR2 SVGEGT. In DNA, the CDR3 is TGTGCCAGCAGTTACGAAACGGGACAGGGGACCTCTGGGGCCAACGTCCTGACTTTC. This gives the protein CASSYETGQGTSGANVLTF.

With respect to this clonotype: One junction end does not reproduce the germline sequence, and a read error may be involved. The CDR3 region is CVSTTSSVGHQETQYF. In DNA form, the CDR3 reads TGTGTCAGCACCACGTCGTCGGTAGGACACCAAGAGACCCAGTACTTC. The chain joins TRBV7-2 to TRBJ2-4; D remains ambiguous. The tail of the sequence fits TRBJ2-5 better, so the J call may be wrong. From germline, CDR1 is SGHTA and CDR2 FQGNSA. The CDR3 runs 16 residues.

This chain's CDR3 is CSARVRNLREQFF. The CDR3 DNA follows: TGCAGTGCTAGAGTGCGGAATCTCAGGGAGCAGTTCTTC. The genes are TRBV20-1 and TRBJ2-1; no firm D call. V was cut by 1 base and J by 10 bases, with 14 bases left in between. Per germline, CDR1 DFQATT and CDR2 SNEGSKA (reference sequence). This CDR3 has 13 residues.

Regarding this clonotype: A much larger clone differs from this one at a single base, so this may be a read error. This chain uses TRBV3-1 with TRBJ2-1, with 8 bases lining up with TRBD1. Germline V CDR1 and CDR2: LGHDT, YNNKEL (reference sequence). The CDR3 length is 19 residues. In DNA, the CDR3 is TGTGTCAGCAGCCAAGATTCCCAGGGGGCGAAAAGATACTACAATGAGCAGTTCTTC. As protein: CVSSQDSQGAKRYYNEQFF.